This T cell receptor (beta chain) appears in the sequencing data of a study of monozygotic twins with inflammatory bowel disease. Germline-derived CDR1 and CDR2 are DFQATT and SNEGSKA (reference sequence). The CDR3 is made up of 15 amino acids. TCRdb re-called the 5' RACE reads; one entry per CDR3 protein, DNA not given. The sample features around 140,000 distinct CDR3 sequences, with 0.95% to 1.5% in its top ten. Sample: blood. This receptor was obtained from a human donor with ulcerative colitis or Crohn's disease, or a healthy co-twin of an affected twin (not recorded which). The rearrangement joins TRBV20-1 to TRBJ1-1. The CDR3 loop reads CSASSPRGVNTEAFF.